Below are 10 T cell receptor beta chains sequenced from a single sample in a study of blood T cell repertoires in COVID-19. Sequencing used immunoSEQ multiplex PCR; TCRdb keeps in-frame clones, though not all of them. This sample has roughly 240,000 clones; 70% to 90% occur once, and the top ten carry around 2.8%. The source material was peripheral blood. The source is a woman in her 30s who had recovered from COVID-19.

This clone was seen once. CDR3: CASSFGHGGNNEQFF. The CDR3 DNA follows: TGTGCCAGCAGCTTTGGCCACGGGGGGAACAATGAGCAGTTCTTC. The rearrangement uses TRBV5-4 and TRBJ2-1, with 7 bases matching TRBD2. From germline, CDR1 is SGHNT and CDR2 YYREEE (reference sequence). After removal of 2 bases from V and 5 bases from J, the junction contained 7 bases not matched to a gene. The CDR3 sequence is 15 residues long.

The gene calls are TRBV15 and TRBJ1-4; D possibly corresponds to TRBD1 (6 bases). Germline V CDR1 and CDR2: LNHNV, YYDKDF (reference sequence). V was shortened by 0 bases and J by 8 bases, with 13 bases between the two germline ends. The CDR3 contains 15 residues. The CDR3 DNA follows: TGTGCCACCAGCAGAGATCGGGGGGCCTACGAAAAACTGTTTTTT. It encodes CATSRDRGAYEKLFF. Full variable domain (outside the CDR3, taken from reference TRBV15 and TRBJ1-4): DAMVIQNPRYQVTQFGKPVTLSCSQTLNHNVMYWYQQKSSQAPKLLFHYYDKDFNNEADTPDNFQSRRPNTSFCFLDIRSPGLGDTAMYLCATSRDRGAYEKLFFGSGTQLSVL.

The gene calls are TRBV28 and TRBJ1-1; D remains unclear. The CDR3 loop spans 10 amino acids. The germline CDR1 and CDR2 sequences are MDHEN and SYDVKM. V lost 10 bases and J lost 3, with 6 bases in between. CDR3: CATRDTEAFF. CDR3 DNA sequence: TGTGCCACCCGGGACACTGAAGCTTTCTTT.

This sequence joins TRBV14 and TRBJ2-1; D might be TRBD2 (6 bases). The length of the CDR3 is 14 residues. Trimming took 5 bases from V and 4 from J, leaving 12 bases between them. Germline V gene lookup returns CDR1 SGHDN and CDR2 FVKESK. CDR3 DNA sequence: TGTGCCAGCAGCGGAATAGCGGCGTACAATGAGCAGTTCTTC. As protein: CASSGIAAYNEQFF.

Comment on this clone: A clone one base away is much larger, so this may be a read error. V is TRBV7-9 and J is TRBJ1-1, with D unresolved. This CDR3 spans 13 amino acids. From germline, CDR1 is SEHNR and CDR2 FQNEAQ (reference sequence). The V end lost 0 bases, the J end lost 0 bases, and 2 bases lay between the germline ends. The CDR3 DNA reads as TGTGCCAGCAGCTTAGCCATGAACACTGAAGCTTTCTTT. Encoded protein: CASSLAMNTEAFF.

V and J are TRBV18 and TRBJ2-5; TRBD1 is a possible D gene (5 bases). This CDR3 contains 16 residues. Germline CDR1 KGHSH, CDR2 LQKENI. The ends were cut back, 6 bases at V and 1 base at J, with 18 bases in the middle. CDR3 amino acids: CASSSTAITIQETQYF. CDR3 DNA: TGTGCCAGCTCGTCGACAGCCATCACCATCCAAGAGACCCAGTACTTC.

In its sample, this clone was seen once. The chain has TRBV10-2 and TRBJ1-1, with a possible D match to TRBD1 (5 bases). Trimming cost V 11 bases and J 0 bases, with 13 bases left between them. The CDR3 length is 13 residues. Germline V gene data show CDR1 as WSHSY and CDR2 as SAAADI. The CDR3 sequence is CAARDIMNTEAFF. The CDR3 DNA is TGCGCCGCCAGGGATATCATGAACACTGAAGCTTTCTTT.

The chain uses TRBV5-1 and TRBJ1-1; D not resolved. V lost 0 bases and J lost 1, with 7 bases in between. The germline V gene encodes CDR1 SGHRS and CDR2 YFSETQ. The CDR3 extends over 14 amino acids. CDR3 residues: CASSLAQRNTEAFF. CDR3 sequence (DNA): TGCGCCAGCAGCTTGGCCCAGCGGAACACTGAAGCTTTCTTT. The variable domain in full, with the rest retrieved from reference TRBV5-1 and TRBJ1-1, is KAGVTQTPRYLIKTRGQQVTLSCSPISGHRSVSWYQQTPGQGLQFLFEYFSETQRNKGNFPGRFSGRQFSNSRSEMNVSTLELGDSALYLCASSLAQRNTEAFFGQGTRLTVV.

This chain joins TRBV9 and TRBJ2-2; 8 nucleotides line up with TRBD2. Germline V gene lookup returns CDR1 SGDLS and CDR2 YYNGEE. The CDR3 is made up of 17 amino acids. Trimming at V came to 3 bases and at J to 0 bases, leaving 7 bases not matched to a gene. The chain's CDR3 is CASSAPGGGPNTGELFF. CDR3 DNA sequence: TGTGCCAGCAGCGCCCCCGGCGGGGGGCCGAACACCGGGGAGCTGTTTTTT.

The V and J genes are TRBV2 and TRBJ2-2; no clear D. Per germline, CDR1 SNHLY and CDR2 FYNNEI. The CDR3 totals 14 residues. The V end lost 8 bases, the J end lost 0 bases, and 10 bases lay between the germline ends. Written as DNA, the CDR3 is TGTGCCAGCGGAGAATTCACGAACACCGGGGAGCTGTTTTTT. As protein: CASGEFTNTGELFF. The full variable domain, rest sourced from reference TRBV2 and TRBJ2-2, is EPEVTQTPSHQVTQMGQEVILRCVPISNHLYFYWYRQILGQKVEFLVSFYNNEISEKSEIFDDQFSVERPDGSNFTLKIRSTKLEDSAMYFCASGEFTNTGELFFGEGSRLTVL.